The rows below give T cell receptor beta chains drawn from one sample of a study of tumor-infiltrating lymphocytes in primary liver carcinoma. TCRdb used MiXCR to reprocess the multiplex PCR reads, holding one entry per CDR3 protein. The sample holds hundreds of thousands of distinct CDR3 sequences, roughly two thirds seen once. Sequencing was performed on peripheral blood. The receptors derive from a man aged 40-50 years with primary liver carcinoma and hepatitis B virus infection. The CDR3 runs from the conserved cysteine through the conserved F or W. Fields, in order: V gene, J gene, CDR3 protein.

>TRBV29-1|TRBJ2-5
CSVVLAGIQETQYF
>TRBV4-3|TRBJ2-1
CASSQDGAPYNEQFF
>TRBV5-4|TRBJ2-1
CASSLEESSYNEQFF
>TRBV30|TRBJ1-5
CAWSNLAGRQPQHF
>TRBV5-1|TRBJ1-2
CTTTETTGNYGYTF
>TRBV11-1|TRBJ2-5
CAGSLAKPRTKTYEETQYF
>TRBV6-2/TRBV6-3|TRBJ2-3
CASSYSNIADTQYF
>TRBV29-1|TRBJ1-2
CSVAGRGYGYTF
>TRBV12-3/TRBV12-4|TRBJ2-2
CASILSGSGGGELLF
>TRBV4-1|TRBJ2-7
CASSQDPVGQGFYEQYF
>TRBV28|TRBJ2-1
CASSDIWTGSGSEQFF
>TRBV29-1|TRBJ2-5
CSVGLSRGETQYF
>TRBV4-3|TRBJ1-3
CASSQEGYGNTTYF
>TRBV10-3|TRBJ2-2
CAIRRGSNTGELFF
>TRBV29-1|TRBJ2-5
CSALAGVETQYF
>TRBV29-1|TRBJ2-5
CSVEADGRAETQYF
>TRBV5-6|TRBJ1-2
CASNRNRGDYGYTF
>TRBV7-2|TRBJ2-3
CASSLDIAGSTDTQYF
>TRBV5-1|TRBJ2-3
CASSFPAGMGMQYF
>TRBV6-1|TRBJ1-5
CASKGDRGLSNQPHHF
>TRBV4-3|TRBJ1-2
CASSHRHSMGGQGVINYGYTF
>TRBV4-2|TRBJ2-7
CASSLDKESEQYF
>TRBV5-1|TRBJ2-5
CASSSGLAGTRETQYF
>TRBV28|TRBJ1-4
CASSLRYVEKLFF
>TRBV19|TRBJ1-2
CASGRIPAYGYTF
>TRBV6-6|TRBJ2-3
CASSREGVGDTQYF
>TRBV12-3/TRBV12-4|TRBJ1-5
CASRRQVNQLQHF
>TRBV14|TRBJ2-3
CASSQEAFGGTQYF
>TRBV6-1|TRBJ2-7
CASSGTASDFEQYF
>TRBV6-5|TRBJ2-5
CVSSFDRPGTQYF
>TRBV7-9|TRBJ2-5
CASSLSPGGMIETQYF
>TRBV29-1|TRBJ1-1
CSVGAGGLDTEAFF
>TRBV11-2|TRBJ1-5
CASSLRGDHPQHF
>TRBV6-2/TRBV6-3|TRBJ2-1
CATKGLGSRGYNEQFF
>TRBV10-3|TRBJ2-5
CATRGGLAGVGETQYF
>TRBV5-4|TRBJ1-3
CASSMELGTGNTIYF
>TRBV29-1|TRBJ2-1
CSVVGGYNEQFF
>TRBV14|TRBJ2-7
CASSHTTVRVYKQYF
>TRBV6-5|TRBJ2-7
CANSLGQGRLGQYF
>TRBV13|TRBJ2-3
CASSPGASGSTDTQYF
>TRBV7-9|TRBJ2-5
CASSFRGEETQYF
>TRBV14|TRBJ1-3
CASTQGTSAGNTIYF
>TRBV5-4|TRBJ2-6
CASSLPPRSSGANVLTF
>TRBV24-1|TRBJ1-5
CATSDRQGGGSNQPQHF
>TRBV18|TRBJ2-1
CASSSSTSGVYNEQFF